These T cell receptor beta chains were read from a single sample in a study of T-cell memory formation after mild COVID-19. Each CDR3 protein gets one entry after TCRdb re-called the 5' RACE reads with MiXCR. Seen here are hundreds of thousands of distinct CDR3 sequences, roughly 25% observed once, and the top ten hold roughly an eighth. Sequencing was performed on PBMCs or a T cell subset sorted from them (not recorded which). These receptors were taken from an adult woman who had mild COVID-19 (a few samples of this study predate the infection). Cell type and time point are not known. Both conserved end residues are part of each CDR3. Each record gives: clone size, D gene, V gene, J gene, CDR3 protein, CDR3 DNA. D genes are given only for firm matches. Expanded clones are given a class, and other clones once, few, many or no size at all.

abundance: few; d_gene: NA; v_gene: TRBV19; j_gene: TRBJ1-2; CDR3aa: CASSIKRRDYGYTF; CDR3nt: TGTGCCAGTAGTATAAAAAGGCGAGACTATGGCTACACCTTC
abundance: NA; d_gene: NA; v_gene: TRBV7-8; j_gene: TRBJ2-1; CDR3aa: CASSPGGAGASAYNEQFF; CDR3nt: TGTGCCAGCAGCCCAGGGGGAGCGGGAGCATCCGCCTACAATGAGCAGTTCTTC
abundance: NA; d_gene: NA; v_gene: TRBV12-3/TRBV12-4; j_gene: TRBJ1-5; CDR3aa: CASSFSIGTPNQPQHF; CDR3nt: TGTGCCAGCAGTTTCTCCATAGGGACACCCAATCAGCCCCAGCATTTT
abundance: few; d_gene: NA; v_gene: TRBV12-3/TRBV12-4; j_gene: TRBJ2-1; CDR3aa: CASSLAQGGQFF; CDR3nt: TGTGCCAGCAGTTTGGCTCAGGGTGGGCAGTTCTTC
abundance: many; d_gene: TRBD1; v_gene: TRBV27; j_gene: TRBJ2-2; CDR3aa: CASSTGTGETGELFF; CDR3nt: TGTGCCAGCAGTACGGGGACAGGGGAAACCGGGGAGCTGTTTTTT
abundance: NA; d_gene: NA; v_gene: TRBV2; j_gene: TRBJ1-6; CDR3aa: CASSGGRYSNSPLHF; CDR3nt: TGTGCCAGCAGTGGCGGGCGGTACAGCAATTCACCCCTCCACTTT
abundance: few; d_gene: NA; v_gene: TRBV29-1; j_gene: TRBJ2-1; CDR3aa: CSAGRNEQFF; CDR3nt: TGCAGCGCGGGTCGTAATGAGCAGTTCTTC
abundance: NA; d_gene: NA; v_gene: TRBV6-5; j_gene: TRBJ2-7; CDR3aa: CASSYSATESYEQYF; CDR3nt: TGTGCCAGCAGTTACTCAGCGACAGAGTCCTACGAGCAGTACTTC
abundance: NA; d_gene: TRBD1; v_gene: TRBV12-3/TRBV12-4; j_gene: TRBJ2-3; CDR3aa: CASSGGQGISDTQYF; CDR3nt: TGTGCCAGCAGCGGGGGACAGGGAATTTCAGATACGCAGTATTTT
abundance: few; d_gene: NA; v_gene: TRBV6-2/TRBV6-3; j_gene: TRBJ2-7; CDR3aa: CASSYRGTGPIEQYF; CDR3nt: TGTGCCAGCAGTTACAGGGGTACGGGCCCTATCGAGCAGTACTTC
abundance: few; d_gene: TRBD1; v_gene: TRBV5-1; j_gene: TRBJ2-7; CDR3aa: CASSSGQGQDGYEQYF; CDR3nt: TGCGCCAGCAGCTCTGGACAGGGACAGGACGGATACGAGCAGTACTTC
abundance: NA; d_gene: NA; v_gene: TRBV7-9; j_gene: TRBJ1-3; CDR3aa: CASSLRKGLASGNTIYF; CDR3nt: TGTGCCAGCAGCCTAAGGAAGGGCTTAGCCTCTGGAAACACCATATATTTT
abundance: NA; d_gene: NA; v_gene: TRBV11-2; j_gene: TRBJ2-1; CDR3aa: CASVSNEQFF; CDR3nt: TGTGCCAGCGTATCCAATGAGCAGTTCTTC
abundance: NA; d_gene: NA; v_gene: TRBV9; j_gene: TRBJ2-7; CDR3aa: CASTYYRARRTYEQYF; CDR3nt: TGTGCCAGCACCTATTACCGGGCCCGGCGGACCTACGAGCAGTACTTC
abundance: few; d_gene: NA; v_gene: TRBV20-1; j_gene: TRBJ2-3; CDR3aa: CSASRGGRGTDTQYF; CDR3nt: TGCAGTGCTAGCAGGGGGGGCCGGGGCACAGATACGCAGTATTTT
abundance: few; d_gene: TRBD1; v_gene: TRBV12-3/TRBV12-4; j_gene: TRBJ1-4; CDR3aa: CASTPTGGLSEKLFF; CDR3nt: TGTGCCAGCACCCCCACAGGGGGCTTAAGTGAAAAACTGTTTTTT
abundance: few; d_gene: TRBD2; v_gene: TRBV2; j_gene: TRBJ2-7; CDR3aa: CASSELAGSYEQYF; CDR3nt: TGTGCCAGCAGTGAACTAGCGGGGTCTTACGAGCAGTACTTC
abundance: NA; d_gene: NA; v_gene: TRBV9; j_gene: TRBJ1-2; CDR3aa: CASSAQNYGYTF; CDR3nt: TGTGCCAGCAGCGCCCAAAACTATGGCTACACCTTC
abundance: NA; d_gene: NA; v_gene: TRBV10-3; j_gene: TRBJ1-1; CDR3aa: CASTPGAPNTEAFF; CDR3nt: TGTGCCTCCACTCCAGGGGCCCCGAACACTGAAGCTTTCTTT
abundance: NA; d_gene: NA; v_gene: TRBV15; j_gene: TRBJ1-1; CDR3aa: CATSRDLGNTEAFF; CDR3nt: TGTGCCACCAGCAGAGATTTAGGGAACACTGAAGCTTTCTTT
abundance: NA; d_gene: TRBD2; v_gene: TRBV5-1; j_gene: TRBJ2-3; CDR3aa: CASSFGLAGEGHTQYF; CDR3nt: TGCGCCAGCAGCTTCGGACTAGCGGGAGAGGGACATACGCAGTATTTT
abundance: few; d_gene: NA; v_gene: TRBV14; j_gene: TRBJ2-1; CDR3aa: CASSQDRSVYNEQFF; CDR3nt: TGTGCCAGCAGCCAAGATCGAAGCGTCTACAATGAGCAGTTCTTC
abundance: NA; d_gene: TRBD2; v_gene: TRBV20-1; j_gene: TRBJ2-2; CDR3aa: CSAPSGRDAGELFF; CDR3nt: TGCAGTGCCCCCAGCGGGAGGGACGCCGGGGAGCTGTTTTTT
abundance: NA; d_gene: NA; v_gene: TRBV19; j_gene: TRBJ1-5; CDR3aa: CASSIPTRGGNQPQHF; CDR3nt: TGTGCCAGTAGTATCCCTACCAGGGGCGGCAATCAGCCCCAGCATTTT
abundance: few; d_gene: TRBD2; v_gene: TRBV7-3; j_gene: TRBJ2-7; CDR3aa: CASSLGFGRESSEQYF; CDR3nt: TGTGCCAGCAGCTTAGGTTTCGGGCGGGAGAGTTCCGAGCAGTACTTC
abundance: NA; d_gene: NA; v_gene: TRBV29-1; j_gene: TRBJ2-1; CDR3aa: CSVTGQGTYNEQFF; CDR3nt: TGCAGCGTCACAGGGCAGGGGACCTACAATGAGCAGTTCTTC
abundance: NA; d_gene: NA; v_gene: TRBV11-3; j_gene: TRBJ2-2; CDR3aa: CASSSSHYPRTGELFF; CDR3nt: TGTGCCAGCAGCTCATCTCACTACCCTCGCACCGGGGAGCTGTTTTTT
abundance: NA; d_gene: NA; v_gene: TRBV18; j_gene: TRBJ1-3; CDR3aa: CANSSFSTRNSGNTIYF; CDR3nt: TGTGCCAACTCATCCTTCTCAACACGGAACTCTGGAAACACCATATATTTT
abundance: NA; d_gene: NA; v_gene: TRBV6-6; j_gene: TRBJ1-6; CDR3aa: CASSYSGFEGPYNSPLHF; CDR3nt: TGTGCCAGCAGTTACTCGGGTTTTGAAGGGCCCTATAATTCACCCCTCCACTTT
abundance: NA; d_gene: NA; v_gene: TRBV6-5; j_gene: TRBJ1-5; CDR3aa: CASSYSGSNQPQHF; CDR3nt: TGTGCCAGCAGTTACTCGGGGAGCAATCAGCCCCAGCATTTT
abundance: few; d_gene: TRBD1; v_gene: TRBV7-2; j_gene: TRBJ2-3; CDR3aa: CASSLAAVDRGPDTQYF; CDR3nt: TGTGCCAGCAGCTTAGCGGCGGTTGACAGGGGTCCAGATACGCAGTATTTT
abundance: NA; d_gene: NA; v_gene: TRBV12-3/TRBV12-4; j_gene: TRBJ1-1; CDR3aa: CASSPPNQPNTEAFF; CDR3nt: TGTGCCAGCAGTCCGCCCAACCAGCCGAACACTGAAGCTTTCTTT
abundance: few; d_gene: TRBD1; v_gene: TRBV10-3; j_gene: TRBJ2-5; CDR3aa: CAISEPQGAGGAQYF; CDR3nt: TGTGCCATCAGTGAGCCACAGGGGGCCGGGGGTGCCCAGTACTTC
abundance: few; d_gene: TRBD1; v_gene: TRBV5-1; j_gene: TRBJ1-3; CDR3aa: CASSPGQGAGNTIYF; CDR3nt: TGCGCCAGCAGCCCGGGACAGGGAGCTGGAAACACCATATATTTT
abundance: NA; d_gene: NA; v_gene: TRBV5-6; j_gene: TRBJ2-2; CDR3aa: CASRYGFLNTGELFF; CDR3nt: TGTGCCAGCAGATACGGCTTTTTGAACACCGGGGAGCTGTTTTTT
abundance: few; d_gene: TRBD1; v_gene: TRBV29-1; j_gene: TRBJ2-7; CDR3aa: CSARPGQTSYEQYF; CDR3nt: TGCAGCGCTCGTCCGGGACAGACGTCCTACGAGCAGTACTTC
abundance: NA; d_gene: NA; v_gene: TRBV5-1; j_gene: TRBJ2-3; CDR3aa: CASSLAQISTDTQYF; CDR3nt: TGCGCCAGCAGCTTGGCCCAGATTAGCACAGATACGCAGTATTTT
abundance: few; d_gene: NA; v_gene: TRBV12-3/TRBV12-4; j_gene: TRBJ1-1; CDR3aa: CASTAGPHTEAFF; CDR3nt: TGTGCCAGCACCGCGGGGCCCCACACTGAAGCTTTCTTT
abundance: NA; d_gene: NA; v_gene: TRBV5-4; j_gene: TRBJ2-3; CDR3aa: CASSSVGGSTDTQYF; CDR3nt: TGTGCCAGCAGCTCCGTCGGGGGCAGCACAGATACGCAGTATTTT
abundance: few; d_gene: NA; v_gene: TRBV6-5; j_gene: TRBJ1-1; CDR3aa: CASSWRGGNTEAFF; CDR3nt: TGTGCCAGCAGCTGGCGGGGCGGGAACACTGAAGCTTTCTTT
abundance: few; d_gene: NA; v_gene: TRBV5-1; j_gene: TRBJ1-5; CDR3aa: CASSLSGLSNQPQHF; CDR3nt: TGCGCCAGCAGCTTATCAGGGTTGAGCAATCAGCCCCAGCATTTT
abundance: NA; d_gene: NA; v_gene: TRBV5-6; j_gene: TRBJ2-1; CDR3aa: CASSLLGLIYNEQFF; CDR3nt: TGTGCCAGCAGCTTGTTGGGACTTATTTACAATGAGCAGTTCTTC
abundance: few; d_gene: NA; v_gene: TRBV6-2/TRBV6-3; j_gene: TRBJ2-7; CDR3aa: CASSGAGPYEQYF; CDR3nt: TGTGCCAGCAGTGGTGCGGGACCCTACGAGCAGTACTTC
abundance: few; d_gene: NA; v_gene: TRBV5-6; j_gene: TRBJ1-2; CDR3aa: CASRPVGGPNYGYTF; CDR3nt: TGTGCCAGCAGGCCTGTAGGGGGGCCTAACTATGGCTACACCTTC
abundance: NA; d_gene: TRBD1; v_gene: TRBV29-1; j_gene: TRBJ2-7; CDR3aa: CSAGTRGQTTVKYF; CDR3nt: TGCAGCGCAGGGACGAGGGGACAGACTACGGTGAAGTACTTC
abundance: few; d_gene: NA; v_gene: TRBV27; j_gene: TRBJ2-3; CDR3aa: CASRIRGSDTQYF; CDR3nt: TGTGCCAGCCGCATACGGGGGTCAGATACGCAGTATTTT
abundance: few; d_gene: NA; v_gene: TRBV20-1; j_gene: TRBJ1-6; CDR3aa: CSARDHGNSPLHF; CDR3nt: TGCAGTGCTAGAGATCATGGAAATTCACCCCTCCACTTT
abundance: NA; d_gene: NA; v_gene: TRBV5-1; j_gene: TRBJ2-3; CDR3aa: CASSPLRQLTDTQYF; CDR3nt: TGCGCCAGCAGCCCCCTTCGACAGCTCACAGATACGCAGTATTTT
abundance: few; d_gene: TRBD1; v_gene: TRBV9; j_gene: TRBJ2-1; CDR3aa: CASSVWDSGLVGDEQFF; CDR3nt: TGTGCCAGCAGCGTATGGGACAGCGGCCTTGTGGGCGATGAGCAGTTCTTC
abundance: few; d_gene: TRBD2; v_gene: TRBV12-5; j_gene: TRBJ2-1; CDR3aa: CASGFGLAGGDEQFF; CDR3nt: TGTGCTAGTGGTTTCGGACTAGCGGGAGGGGATGAGCAGTTCTTC
abundance: few; d_gene: NA; v_gene: TRBV3-1; j_gene: TRBJ1-1; CDR3aa: CASSPYAGDNTEAFF; CDR3nt: TGTGCCAGCAGCCCCTACGCAGGAGATAACACTGAAGCTTTCTTT
abundance: NA; d_gene: NA; v_gene: TRBV2; j_gene: TRBJ2-5; CDR3aa: CASNRSPIQETQYF; CDR3nt: TGTGCCAGCAACAGATCCCCCATCCAAGAGACCCAGTACTTC
abundance: NA; d_gene: NA; v_gene: TRBV5-1; j_gene: TRBJ1-2; CDR3aa: CASSLAAAGLRYGYTF; CDR3nt: TGCGCCAGCAGCTTGGCCGCCGCAGGGCTCCGCTATGGCTACACCTTC
abundance: NA; d_gene: TRBD1; v_gene: TRBV7-9; j_gene: TRBJ2-7; CDR3aa: CASSFHAGGQGSEQYF; CDR3nt: TGTGCCAGCAGTTTCCATGCCGGTGGACAGGGGAGCGAGCAGTACTTC